The clone carrying this T cell receptor (beta chain) was observed a single time. Its target is unknown. The repertoire was sequenced with immunoSEQ multiplex PCR; TCRdb's copy has only in-frame clones and lacks some. Of more than 35,000 clones listed, 70% to 90% are singletons. The data originate from a study of OX40 agonist ivuxolimab in advanced cancers. The J segment lost 4 bases and the V segment lost 7 bases, leaving 9 bases of the junction unmatched. CDR3 length equals 14 residues. The germline V gene has CDR1 SNHLY and CDR2 FYNNEI. Findings and limits, study-wide: The mean number of expanded clones was higher in CD8+ T cells than in CD4+.

The sample here was CD4+ or CD8+ T cells sorted from blood, taken in a trial of the OX40 agonist ivuxolimab. The sequence derives from an adult with an advanced solid tumor such as melanoma, head and neck, liver or kidney cancer. The chain joins TRBV2 to TRBJ1-2, with 7 bases matching TRBD1. In nucleotides, the CDR3 is TGTGCCAGCAAGGAGGGGGCGACACGCTATGGCTACACCTTC. It is translated as CASKEGATRYGYTF.